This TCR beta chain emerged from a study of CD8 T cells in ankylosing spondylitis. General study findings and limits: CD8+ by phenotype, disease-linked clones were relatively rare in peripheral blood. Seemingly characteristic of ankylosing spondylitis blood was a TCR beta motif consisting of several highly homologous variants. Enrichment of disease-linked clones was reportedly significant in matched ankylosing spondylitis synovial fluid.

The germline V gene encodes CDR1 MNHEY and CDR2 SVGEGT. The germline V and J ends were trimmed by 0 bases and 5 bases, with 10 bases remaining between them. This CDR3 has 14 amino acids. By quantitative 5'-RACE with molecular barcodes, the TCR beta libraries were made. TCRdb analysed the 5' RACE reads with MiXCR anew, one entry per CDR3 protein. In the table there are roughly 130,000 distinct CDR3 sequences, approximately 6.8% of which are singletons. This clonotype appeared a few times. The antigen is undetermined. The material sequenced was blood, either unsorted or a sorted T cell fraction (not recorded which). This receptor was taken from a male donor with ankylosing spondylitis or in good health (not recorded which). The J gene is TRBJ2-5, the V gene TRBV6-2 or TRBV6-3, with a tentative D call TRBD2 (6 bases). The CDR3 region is CASSYSTSFETQYF. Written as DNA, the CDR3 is TGTGCCAGCAGTTACTCGACTAGTTTTGAGACCCAGTACTTC.